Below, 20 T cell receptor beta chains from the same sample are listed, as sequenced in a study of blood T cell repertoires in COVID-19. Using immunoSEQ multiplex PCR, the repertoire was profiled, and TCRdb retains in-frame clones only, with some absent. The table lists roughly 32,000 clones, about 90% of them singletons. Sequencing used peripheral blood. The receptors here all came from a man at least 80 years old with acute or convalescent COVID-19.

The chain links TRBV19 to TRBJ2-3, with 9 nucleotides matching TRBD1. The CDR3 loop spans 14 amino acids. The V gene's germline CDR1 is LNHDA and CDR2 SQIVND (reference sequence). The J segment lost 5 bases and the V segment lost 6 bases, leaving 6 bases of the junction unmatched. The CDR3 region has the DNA TGTGCCAGTAGCCGACGGACAGGGGAAGATACGCAGTATTTT. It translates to CASSRRTGEDTQYF.

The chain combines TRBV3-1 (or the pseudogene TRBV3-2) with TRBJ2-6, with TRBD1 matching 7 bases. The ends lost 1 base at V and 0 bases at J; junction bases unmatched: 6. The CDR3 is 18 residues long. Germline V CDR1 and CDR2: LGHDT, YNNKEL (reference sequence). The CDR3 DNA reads TGTGCCAGCAGCCAAGGGACAGGCGCCTCCTCTGGGGCCAACGTCCTGACTTTC. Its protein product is CASSQGTGASSGANVLTF.

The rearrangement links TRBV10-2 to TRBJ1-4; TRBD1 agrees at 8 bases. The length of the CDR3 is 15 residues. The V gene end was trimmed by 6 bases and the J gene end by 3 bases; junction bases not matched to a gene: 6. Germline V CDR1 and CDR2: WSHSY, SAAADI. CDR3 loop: CASRGQGSANEKLFF. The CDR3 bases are TGCGCCAGCAGAGGACAGGGATCAGCTAATGAAAAACTGTTTTTT.

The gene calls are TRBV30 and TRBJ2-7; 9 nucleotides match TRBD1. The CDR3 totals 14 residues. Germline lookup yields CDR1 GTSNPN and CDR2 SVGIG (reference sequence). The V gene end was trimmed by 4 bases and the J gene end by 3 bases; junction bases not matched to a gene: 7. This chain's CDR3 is CAWTTGQGLYEQYF. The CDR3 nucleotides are TGTGCCTGGACCACGGGACAGGGTCTCTACGAGCAGTACTTC.

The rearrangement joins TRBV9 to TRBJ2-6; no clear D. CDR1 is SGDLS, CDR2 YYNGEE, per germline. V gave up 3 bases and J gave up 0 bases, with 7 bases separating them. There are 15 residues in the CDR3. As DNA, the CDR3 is TGTGCCAGCAGCGAACAACCCTCTGGGGCCAACGTCCTGACTTTC. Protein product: CASSEQPSGANVLTF.

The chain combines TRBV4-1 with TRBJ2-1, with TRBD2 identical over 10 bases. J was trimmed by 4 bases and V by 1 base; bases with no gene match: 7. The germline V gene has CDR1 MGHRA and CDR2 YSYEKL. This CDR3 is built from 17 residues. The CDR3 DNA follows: TGCGCCAGCAGCCAAGCAAACAGCGGGGGGGCTTACAATGAGCAGTTCTTC. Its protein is CASSQANSGGAYNEQFF.

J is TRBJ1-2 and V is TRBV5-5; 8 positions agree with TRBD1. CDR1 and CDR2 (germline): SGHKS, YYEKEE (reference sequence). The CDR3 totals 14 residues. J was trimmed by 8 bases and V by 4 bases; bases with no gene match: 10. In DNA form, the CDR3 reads TGTGCCAGCAGCCGGACAGGGAACCCGTCGGGCTACACCTTC. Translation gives CASSRTGNPSGYTF.

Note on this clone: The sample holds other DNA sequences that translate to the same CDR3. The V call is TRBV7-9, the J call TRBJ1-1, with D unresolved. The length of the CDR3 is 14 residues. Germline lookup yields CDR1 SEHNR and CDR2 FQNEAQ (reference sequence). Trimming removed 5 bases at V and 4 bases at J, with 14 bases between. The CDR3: CASSPRQARTEAFF. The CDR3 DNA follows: TGTGCCAGCAGCCCGCGCCAGGCACGCACTGAAGCTTTCTTT.

The CDR3 DNA sequence: TGTGCCACCAGCAGACAACACAGGGGCCCAGGGGGTGGAAAACTGTTTTTT. Its protein product is CATSRQHRGPGGGKLFF. The genes are TRBV15 and TRBJ1-4, with 7 nucleotides matching TRBD1. The CDR3 is 17 residues long. Germline assignment: CDR1 LNHNV and CDR2 YYDKDF (reference sequence). The V and J ends lost 2 bases and 10 bases, in that order; junction bases with no gene match: 16.

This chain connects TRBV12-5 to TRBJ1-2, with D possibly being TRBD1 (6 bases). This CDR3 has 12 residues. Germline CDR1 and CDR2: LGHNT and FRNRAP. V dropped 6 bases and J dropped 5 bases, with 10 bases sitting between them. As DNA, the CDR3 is TGTGCTAGTGGGTCACAGGGATATGGCTACACCTTC. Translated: CASGSQGYGYTF.

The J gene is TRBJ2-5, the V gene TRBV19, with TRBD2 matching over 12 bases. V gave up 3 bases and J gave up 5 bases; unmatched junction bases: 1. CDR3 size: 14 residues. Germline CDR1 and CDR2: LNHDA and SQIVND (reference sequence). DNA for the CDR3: TGTGCCAGTAGTATGGGACTAGCGGGTGAGACCCAGTACTTC. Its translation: CASSMGLAGETQYF.

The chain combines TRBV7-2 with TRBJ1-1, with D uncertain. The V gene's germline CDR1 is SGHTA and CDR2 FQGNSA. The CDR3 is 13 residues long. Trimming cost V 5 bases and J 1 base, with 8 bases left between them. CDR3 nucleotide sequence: TGTGCCAGCAGCGCGGGATGGAACACTGAAGCTTTCTTT. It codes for CASSAGWNTEAFF.

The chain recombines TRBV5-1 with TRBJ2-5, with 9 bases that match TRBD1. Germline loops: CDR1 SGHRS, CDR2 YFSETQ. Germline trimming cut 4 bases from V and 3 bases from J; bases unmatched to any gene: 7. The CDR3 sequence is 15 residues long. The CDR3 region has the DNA TGCGCCAGCAGCATCCTGGACAGGGGTGAAGAGACCCAGTACTTC. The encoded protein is CASSILDRGEETQYF.

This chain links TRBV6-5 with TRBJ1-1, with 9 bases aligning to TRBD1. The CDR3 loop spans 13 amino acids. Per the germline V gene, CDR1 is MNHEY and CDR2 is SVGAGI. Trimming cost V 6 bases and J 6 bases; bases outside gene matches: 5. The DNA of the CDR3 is TGTGCCAGCAGACTCCGGGACAGGGCTGAAGCTTTCTTT. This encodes CASRLRDRAEAFF.

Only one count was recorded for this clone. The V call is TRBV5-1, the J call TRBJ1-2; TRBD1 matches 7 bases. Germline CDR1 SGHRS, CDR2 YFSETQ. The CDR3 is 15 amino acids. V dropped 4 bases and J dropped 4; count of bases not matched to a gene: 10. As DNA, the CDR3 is TGCGCCAGCAGCCCGCTGACAGGGACGTCCTATGGCTACACCTTC. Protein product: CASSPLTGTSYGYTF.

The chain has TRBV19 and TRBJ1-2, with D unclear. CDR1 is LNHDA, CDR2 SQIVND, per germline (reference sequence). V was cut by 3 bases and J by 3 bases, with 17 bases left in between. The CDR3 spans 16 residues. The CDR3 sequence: CASSISVAASHYGYTF. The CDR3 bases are TGTGCCAGTAGTATCTCGGTAGCGGCATCCCACTATGGCTACACCTTC.

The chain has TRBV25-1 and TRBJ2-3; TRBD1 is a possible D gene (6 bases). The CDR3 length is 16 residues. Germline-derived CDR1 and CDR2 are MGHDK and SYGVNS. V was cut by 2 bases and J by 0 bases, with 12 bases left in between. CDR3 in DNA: TGTGCCAGCAGTGAAGGACAGACAACTAGCACAGATACGCAGTATTTT. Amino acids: CASSEGQTTSTDTQYF.

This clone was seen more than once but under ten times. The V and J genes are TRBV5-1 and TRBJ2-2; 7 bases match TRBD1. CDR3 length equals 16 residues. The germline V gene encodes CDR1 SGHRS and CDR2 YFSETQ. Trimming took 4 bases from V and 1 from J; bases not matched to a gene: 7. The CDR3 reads CASSVATGQNTGELFF. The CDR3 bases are TGCGCCAGCAGCGTAGCGACAGGGCAGAACACCGGGGAGCTGTTTTTT.

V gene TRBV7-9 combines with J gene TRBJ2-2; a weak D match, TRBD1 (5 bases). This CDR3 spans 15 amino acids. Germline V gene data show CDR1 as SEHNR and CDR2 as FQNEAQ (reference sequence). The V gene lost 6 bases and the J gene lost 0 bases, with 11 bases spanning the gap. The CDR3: CASSIDSANTGELFF. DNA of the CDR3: TGTGCCAGCAGTATAGACAGTGCGAACACCGGGGAGCTGTTTTTT.

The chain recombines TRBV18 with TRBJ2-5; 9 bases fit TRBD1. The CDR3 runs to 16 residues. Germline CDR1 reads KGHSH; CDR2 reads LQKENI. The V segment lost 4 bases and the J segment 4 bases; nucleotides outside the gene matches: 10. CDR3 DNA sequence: TGTGCCAGCTCACATGGACAGGGGCATTCGGGAGAGACCCAGTACTTC. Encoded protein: CASSHGQGHSGETQYF.